This T cell receptor beta chain was sequenced in a study of T cells in Graves' hyperthyroidism and ophthalmopathy. Study-wide results and caveats: Blood also carried most thyroid clonotypes expanded above 0.001.

This CDR3 spans 16 amino acids. Germline CDR1 SGHRS, CDR2 YFSETQ. Trimming took 4 bases from V and 7 from J; bases not matched to a gene: 14. The sample holds many counts of this clonotype. What it recognizes is unknown. RNA transcripts served as the template for amplifying TCR beta CDR3 regions. TCR CDR3 regions were first amplified by RT-PCR with HTBI primers. TCRdb fed the multiplex PCR reads into MiXCR, producing one record per CDR3 protein. This table has more than 300,000 distinct CDR3 sequences, about 14% appearing once. The chain couples TRBV5-1 to TRBJ2-1; TRBD2 matches at 7 bases. The TCR originated in a woman in her thirties with Graves' ophthalmopathy. Sequencing was carried out using blood. The CDR3 bases are TGCGCCAGCAGCCCCCCGAGGGAGGGTAAGAGGAATGAGCAGTTCTTC. This translates into CASSPPREGKRNEQFF. Full variable domain (rest looked up from reference TRBV5-1 and TRBJ2-1): KAGVTQTPRYLIKTRGQQVTLSCSPISGHRSVSWYQQTPGQGLQFLFEYFSETQRNKGNFPGRFSGRQFSNSRSEMNVSTLELGDSALYLCASSPPREGKRNEQFFGPGTRLTVL.